These 26 T cell receptor beta chains were all obtained from the same sample, sequenced in a study of blood T cell repertoires in COVID-19. Here immunoSEQ multiplex PCR was the method, and the copy in TCRdb shows in-frame clones only, minus some. Of over 300,000 clones listed, 88% are singletons. What was sequenced was PBMCs or T cells enriched from blood (not recorded which). These receptors were taken from a woman between 25 and 40 years old with acute COVID-19.

The chain recombines TRBV2 with TRBJ2-7; D may be TRBD1 (5 bases). Germline V CDR1 and CDR2: SNHLY, FYNNEI. The CDR3 is 12 amino acids. V gave up 7 bases and J gave up 4 bases, with 11 bases separating them. In DNA form, the CDR3 reads TGTGCCAGCAAGTCTTCAGGGTACGAGCAGTACTTC. Its translation is CASKSSGYEQYF.

The chain has TRBV5-1 and TRBJ1-1, with D possibly TRBD1 on 5 matching bases. The CDR3 extends over 16 amino acids. The germline gives CDR1 SGHRS, CDR2 YFSETQ. Trimming stripped 5 bases from V and 1 base from J, with 18 bases between. This CDR3 is CASSPGVQDKNTEAFF. CDR3 nucleotides: TGCGCCAGCAGTCCCGGCGTGCAGGACAAGAACACTGAAGCTTTCTTT.

The rearrangement joins TRBV6-1 to TRBJ2-3; D remains ambiguous. The CDR3 runs to 12 residues. The ends were cut back, 2 bases at V and 12 bases at J, with 12 bases in the middle. In germline, CDR1 is MNHNS, CDR2 SASEGT. CDR3 DNA: TGTGCCAGCAGTGAAATTATTAGCATTCAGTATTTT. Its protein is CASSEIISIQYF.

This clone has a single count. V and J are TRBV6-5 and TRBJ1-2, with 8 bases fitting TRBD1. Germline CDR1 and CDR2: MNHEY and SVGAGI. This CDR3 contains 13 residues. V dropped 6 bases and J dropped 4; count of bases not matched to a gene: 4. The CDR3, as DNA: TGTGCCAGCAGGGGGACAGGTCCCTATGGCTACACCTTC. Translated, it gives CASRGTGPYGYTF.

This clone was observed once. This rearrangement joins TRBV29-1 to TRBJ2-7; D unresolved. This CDR3 has 13 residues. V was shortened by 4 bases and J by 2 bases, with 12 bases between the two germline ends. Germline values: CDR1 SQVTM, CDR2 ANQGSEA. CDR3 sequence reads: CSVVEQAAYEQYF. In DNA, the CDR3 is TGCAGCGTTGTTGAGCAGGCAGCCTACGAGCAGTACTTC.

This chain uses TRBV5-1 with TRBJ2-7, with a possible D match to TRBD1 (6 bases). Deletions cut 4 bases from V and 7 bases from J, with 9 bases between. CDR1 and CDR2 (germline): SGHRS, YFSETQ. The CDR3 is 11 residues long. CDR3 protein: CASSQDREQYF. The CDR3 DNA reads TGCGCCAGCAGCCAAGACAGGGAGCAGTACTTC.

This clone was counted a few times. The chain uses TRBV9 and TRBJ2-5; TRBD2 aligns across 9 bases. This CDR3 is built from 15 residues. The germline V gene has CDR1 SGDLS and CDR2 YYNGEE. V gave up 5 bases and J gave up 4 bases; unmatched junction bases: 9. Here the CDR3 reads CASSDGGLATETQYF. In nucleotides, the CDR3 is TGTGCCAGCAGTGATGGGGGACTAGCAACAGAGACCCAGTACTTC.

This clone was recorded only once. The gene calls are TRBV21-1 and TRBJ2-3; the table's D call TRBD2 went unverified against the DNA. TRBV21-1 is a recognized pseudogene. CDR3 size: 17 residues. The CDR3 DNA is TGTGCCAGCGGTTCTAGCGGGGTCGTCTCTAGCACAGATACGCAGTATTTT. Its translation: CASGSSGVVSSTDTQYF.

V gene TRBV5-4 combines with J gene TRBJ2-3; 11 nucleotides agree with TRBD2. J was trimmed by 7 bases and V by 4 bases; bases with no gene match: 5. Looked up from germline, CDR1 is SGHNT and CDR2 is YYREEE (reference sequence). CDR3 length equals 14 residues. DNA of the CDR3: TGTGCCAGCAGCATGCTAGCGGGGGGTAATACGCAGTATTTT. Its protein is CASSMLAGGNTQYF.

This chain joins TRBV18 and TRBJ1-6, with 7 bases identical to TRBD1. The CDR3 consists of 14 residues. Germline-derived CDR1 and CDR2 are KGHSH and LQKENI. V gave up 5 bases and J gave up 6 bases; unmatched junction bases: 4. CDR3 protein: CASSDRVPNSPLHF. CDR3 nucleotides: TGTGCCAGCTCAGACAGGGTTCCTAATTCACCCCTCCACTTT.

This chain uses TRBV5-1 with TRBJ1-4, with D possibly being TRBD1 (5 bases). The length of the CDR3 is 15 residues. V lost 4 bases to trimming and J lost 2 bases, with 12 bases between them. CDR1 and CDR2 from the germline V gene are SGHRS and YFSETQ. The CDR3 loop is CASSGGTYTNEKLFF. The CDR3 DNA follows: TGCGCCAGCAGCGGGGGGACGTATACTAATGAAAAACTGTTTTTT. The full variable domain, completed using reference TRBV5-1 and TRBJ1-4, is KAGVTQTPRYLIKTRGQQVTLSCSPISGHRSVSWYQQTPGQGLQFLFEYFSETQRNKGNFPGRFSGRQFSNSRSEMNVSTLELGDSALYLCASSGGTYTNEKLFFGSGTQLSVL.

On this clone: Compared with germline, one end of the junction differs, possibly owing to a read error. The chain couples TRBV2 to TRBJ1-2, with D tentatively TRBD1 (5 bases). This CDR3 contains 8 residues. CDR1 is SNHLY, CDR2 FYNNEI, per germline. CDR3 sequence reads: CASREGYF. As DNA, the CDR3 is TGTGCCAGCAGGGAGGGGTACTTC.

This clone was seen only once. The V gene is TRBV5-1, the J gene TRBJ1-1, with D perhaps TRBD1 (5 bases). CDR1 and CDR2 (germline): SGHRS, YFSETQ. CDR3 length: 14 residues. V was cut by 5 bases and J by 0 bases, with 11 bases left in between. The CDR3 DNA reads as TGCGCCAGCAGTCGGGGGATCTTGAACACTGAAGCTTTCTTT. Encoded protein: CASSRGILNTEAFF.

The genes are TRBV12-5 and TRBJ2-2; weak D call: TRBD1 (6 bases). This CDR3 has 18 amino acids. V was pared by 2 bases and J by 0 bases, with 16 bases between. Per germline, CDR1 LGHNT and CDR2 FRNRAP. The CDR3 reads CASGLITGTTTNTGELFF. Here the CDR3 DNA reads TGTGCTAGTGGTTTGATCACCGGGACAACGACGAACACCGGGGAGCTGTTTTTT.

The rearrangement joins TRBV10-1 to TRBJ2-1, with 7 bases fitting TRBD1. The CDR3 has 15 amino acids. With 3 bases clipped from V and 4 bases from J, the junction kept 6 bases outside the gene matches. Germline-derived CDR1 and CDR2 are WNHNN and SYGVQD (reference sequence). CDR3 nucleotide sequence: TGCGCCAGCAGTGATCCCGGGACAGCTTACAATGAGCAGTTCTTC. Encoded protein: CASSDPGTAYNEQFF.

The gene calls are TRBV24-1 and TRBJ1-5; perhaps TRBD1 as D (6 bases). CDR1 and CDR2 (germline): KGHDR, SFDVKD. Between the trimmed V and J ends, which lost 8 bases and 0 bases, there was a span of 10 bases. CDR3 size: 14 residues. CDR3 DNA sequence: TGTGCCACCAACCGGGACATTAGCAATCAGCCCCAGCATTTT. As protein: CATNRDISNQPQHF.

The chain employs TRBV27 and TRBJ1-2; the D gene is possibly TRBD1 (6 bases). Trimming removed 6 bases from V and 2 bases from J, with 16 bases in between. The germline V gene encodes CDR1 MNHEY and CDR2 SMNVEV (reference sequence). This CDR3 comprises 15 residues. The CDR3 DNA reads as TGTGCCAGCAGCCGAAATATGGGGGCCAACTATGGCTACACCTTC. Translating gives CASSRNMGANYGYTF.

This rearrangement joins TRBV2 to TRBJ1-5; D is unresolved. CDR1 and CDR2 (germline): SNHLY, FYNNEI. CDR3 size: 13 residues. The V end was cut by 2 bases, the J end by 3 bases, with 5 bases between. The CDR3 sequence is CASSEHPNQPQHF. The CDR3 region has the DNA TGTGCCAGCAGTGAACATCCCAATCAGCCCCAGCATTTT. Variable domain in full (rest from reference TRBV2 and TRBJ1-5): EPEVTQTPSHQVTQMGQEVILRCVPISNHLYFYWYRQILGQKVEFLVSFYNNEISEKSEIFDDQFSVERPDGSNFTLKIRSTKLEDSAMYFCASSEHPNQPQHFGDGTRLSIL.

The chain joins TRBV7-9 to TRBJ1-2, with TRBD1 identical over 7 bases. Germline V CDR1 and CDR2: SEHNR, FQNEAQ (reference sequence). V trimming: 2 bases; J trimming: 4 bases; junction bases outside the gene matches: 13. The CDR3 is made up of 17 amino acids. CDR3 sequence reads: CASSLFRGYLESYGYTF. The CDR3, as DNA: TGTGCCAGCAGCTTATTCAGGGGGTATTTAGAGAGCTATGGCTACACCTTC.

The gene calls are TRBV5-1 and TRBJ1-2, with TRBD1 identical over 7 bases. The V gene end was trimmed by 4 bases and the J gene end by 3 bases; junction bases not matched to a gene: 6. The CDR3 spans 14 residues. Germline lookup yields CDR1 SGHRS and CDR2 YFSETQ. CDR3: CASSLGTAYYGYTF. Written as DNA, the CDR3 is TGCGCCAGCAGCCTAGGGACAGCCTACTATGGCTACACCTTC.

The chain recombines TRBV6-6 with TRBJ2-7; the match to TRBD1 covers 9 bases. CDR3 length: 15 amino acids. Trimming took 5 bases from V and 0 from J; bases not matched to a gene: 5. Germline assignment: CDR1 MNHNY and CDR2 SVGAGI (reference sequence). The CDR3 loop reads CASSLGTGSSYEQYF. The CDR3 nucleotides are TGTGCCAGCAGTCTCGGGACAGGGAGCTCCTACGAGCAGTACTTC.

CDR3 amino acids: CAWSVSLRDRVRFGRSYEQYF. The CDR3 DNA reads TGTGCCTGGAGTGTCTCCCTTAGGGACAGGGTGAGATTTGGCCGGTCCTACGAGCAGTACTTC. The chain joins TRBV30 to TRBJ2-7, with 9 positions matching TRBD1. Germline CDR1 and CDR2: GTSNPN and SVGIG (reference sequence). After removal of 0 bases from V and 1 base from J, the junction contained 22 bases not matched to a gene. The CDR3 is made up of 21 amino acids.

The V and J genes are TRBV30 and TRBJ1-1; no clear D gene. Germline V lookup: CDR1 GTSNPN, CDR2 SVGIG (reference sequence). This CDR3 comprises 14 residues. The germline V and J ends were trimmed by 1 base and 0 bases, with 9 bases remaining between them. CDR3 nucleotides: TGTGCCTGGAGTGACCCAACAGTGAACACTGAAGCTTTCTTT. Translated, it gives CAWSDPTVNTEAFF.

The V gene is TRBV7-2, the J gene TRBJ1-3; perhaps TRBD1 as D (5 bases). The germline V gene has CDR1 SGHTA and CDR2 FQGNSA. V was shortened by 2 bases and J by 0 bases, with 11 bases between the two germline ends. This CDR3 has 16 amino acids. DNA of the CDR3: TGTGCCAGCAGCTTAAAAAGGGGTAGCTCTGGAAACACCATATATTTT. This translates into CASSLKRGSSGNTIYF.

The chain uses TRBV6-1 and TRBJ1-6; the D gene is possibly TRBD1 (5 bases). V was shortened by 7 bases and J by 7 bases, with 20 bases between the two germline ends. CDR1 and CDR2 from the germline V gene are MNHNS and SASEGT. The CDR3 length is 16 residues. The CDR3 spells CASTKASGVSNSPLHF. CDR3 nucleotides: TGTGCCAGCACTAAAGCCTCGGGGGTGTCCAATTCACCCCTCCACTTT.

The V gene is TRBV2, the J gene TRBJ2-3; 9 positions match TRBD1. Germline CDR1 reads SNHLY; CDR2 reads FYNNEI. The ends lost 8 bases at V and 4 bases at J; junction bases unmatched: 10. This CDR3 region has 15 residues. The CDR3 spells CASADRGTPADTQYF. CDR3 in DNA: TGTGCCAGCGCGGACAGGGGAACTCCGGCAGATACGCAGTATTTT.